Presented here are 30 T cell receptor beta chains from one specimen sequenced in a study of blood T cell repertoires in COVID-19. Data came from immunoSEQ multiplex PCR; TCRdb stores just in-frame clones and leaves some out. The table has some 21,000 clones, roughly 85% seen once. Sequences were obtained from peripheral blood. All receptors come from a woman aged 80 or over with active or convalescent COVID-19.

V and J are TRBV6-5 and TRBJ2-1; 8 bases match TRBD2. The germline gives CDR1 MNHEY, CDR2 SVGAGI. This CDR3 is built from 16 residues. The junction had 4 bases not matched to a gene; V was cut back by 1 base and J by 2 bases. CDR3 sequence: CASSYLGRGAYNEQFF. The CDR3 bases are TGTGCCAGCAGTTACTTGGGGCGGGGGGCCTACAATGAGCAGTTCTTC.

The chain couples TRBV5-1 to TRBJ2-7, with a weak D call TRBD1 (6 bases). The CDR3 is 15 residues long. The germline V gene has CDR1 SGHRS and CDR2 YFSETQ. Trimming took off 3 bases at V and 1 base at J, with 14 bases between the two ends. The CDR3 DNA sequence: TGCGCCAGCAGCTGGCAAGGGGGTTCTTCCTACGAGCAGTACTTC. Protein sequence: CASSWQGGSSYEQYF. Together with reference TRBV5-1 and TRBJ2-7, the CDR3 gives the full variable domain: KAGVTQTPRYLIKTRGQQVTLSCSPISGHRSVSWYQQTPGQGLQFLFEYFSETQRNKGNFPGRFSGRQFSNSRSEMNVSTLELGDSALYLCASSWQGGSSYEQYFGPGTRLTVT.

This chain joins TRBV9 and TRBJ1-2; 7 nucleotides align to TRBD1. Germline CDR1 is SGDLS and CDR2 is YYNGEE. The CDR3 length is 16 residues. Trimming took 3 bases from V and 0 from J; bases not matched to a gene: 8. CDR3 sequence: CASSGPSGGANYGYTF. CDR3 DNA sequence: TGTGCCAGCAGCGGGCCATCAGGGGGAGCTAACTATGGCTACACCTTC.

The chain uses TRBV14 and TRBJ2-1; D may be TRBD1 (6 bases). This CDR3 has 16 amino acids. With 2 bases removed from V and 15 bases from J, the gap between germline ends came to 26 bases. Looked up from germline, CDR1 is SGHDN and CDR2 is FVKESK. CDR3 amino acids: CASSQMGATMSRDTFF. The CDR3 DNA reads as TGTGCCAGCAGCCAAATGGGAGCTACAATGAGCAGGGACACGTTCTTC.

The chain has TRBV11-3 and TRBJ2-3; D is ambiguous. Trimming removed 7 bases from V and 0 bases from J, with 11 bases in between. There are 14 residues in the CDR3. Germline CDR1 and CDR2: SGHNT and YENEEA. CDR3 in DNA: TGTGCCAGCAAAAAACTTACTAGCACAGATACGCAGTATTTT. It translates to CASKKLTSTDTQYF.

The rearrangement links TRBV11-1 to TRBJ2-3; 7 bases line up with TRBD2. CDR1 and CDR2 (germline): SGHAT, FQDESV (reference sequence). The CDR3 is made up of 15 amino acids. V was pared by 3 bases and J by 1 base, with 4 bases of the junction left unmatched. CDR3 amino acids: CASSFQAGGTDTQYF. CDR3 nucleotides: TGTGCCAGCAGCTTCCAGGCGGGGGGCACAGATACGCAGTATTTT.

CDR3 protein: CASSWELTTNNEQFF. As DNA, the CDR3 is TGCGCCAGCAGCTGGGAGTTGACGACGAATAATGAGCAGTTCTTC. The V call is TRBV5-1, the J call TRBJ2-1; maybe TRBD2 (5 bases). CDR3 size: 15 residues. The germline V gene has CDR1 SGHRS and CDR2 YFSETQ. V was pared by 3 bases and J by 7 bases, with 17 bases between.

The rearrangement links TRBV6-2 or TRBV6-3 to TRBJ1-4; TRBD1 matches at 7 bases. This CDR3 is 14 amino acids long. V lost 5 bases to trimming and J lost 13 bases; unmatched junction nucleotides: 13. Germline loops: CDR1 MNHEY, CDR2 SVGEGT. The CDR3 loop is CASSHPGTAEGLFF. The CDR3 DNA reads TGTGCCAGCAGTCACCCAGGGACAGCCGAAGGACTGTTTTTT.

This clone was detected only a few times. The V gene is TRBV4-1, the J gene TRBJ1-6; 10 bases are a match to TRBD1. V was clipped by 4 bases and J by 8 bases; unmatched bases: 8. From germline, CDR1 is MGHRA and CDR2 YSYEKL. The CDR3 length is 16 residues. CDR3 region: CASSRRSGQGDSPLHF. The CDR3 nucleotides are TGCGCCAGCAGCCGTAGGTCTGGACAGGGGGATTCACCCCTCCACTTT.

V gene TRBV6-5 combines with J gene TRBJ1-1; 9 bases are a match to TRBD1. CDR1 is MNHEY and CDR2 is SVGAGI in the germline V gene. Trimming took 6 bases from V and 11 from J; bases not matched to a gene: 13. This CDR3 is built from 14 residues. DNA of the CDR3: TGTGCCAGCAGAGCCGGGACAGGGAGGGTGGATGCTTTCTTT. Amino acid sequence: CASRAGTGRVDAFF.

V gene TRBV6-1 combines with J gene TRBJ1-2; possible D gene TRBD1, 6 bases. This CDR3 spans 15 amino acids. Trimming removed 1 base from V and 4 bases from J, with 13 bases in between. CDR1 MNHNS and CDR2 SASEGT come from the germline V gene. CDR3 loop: CASSEVYRDSYGYTF. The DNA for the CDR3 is TGTGCCAGCAGTGAAGTGTACAGGGATAGCTATGGCTACACCTTC.

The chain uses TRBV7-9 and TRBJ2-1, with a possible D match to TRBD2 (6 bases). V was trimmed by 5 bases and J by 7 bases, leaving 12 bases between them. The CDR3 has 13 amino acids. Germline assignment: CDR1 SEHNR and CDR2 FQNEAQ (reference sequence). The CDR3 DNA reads TGTGCCAGCAGCCACGGGACTTATAATGAGCAGTTCTTC. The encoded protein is CASSHGTYNEQFF.

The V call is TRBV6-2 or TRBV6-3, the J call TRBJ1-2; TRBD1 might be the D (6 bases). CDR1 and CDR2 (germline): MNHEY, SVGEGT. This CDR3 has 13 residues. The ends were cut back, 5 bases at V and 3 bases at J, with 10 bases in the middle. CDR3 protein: CASSNRVHYGYTF. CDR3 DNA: TGTGCCAGCAGTAACAGGGTACACTATGGCTACACCTTC.

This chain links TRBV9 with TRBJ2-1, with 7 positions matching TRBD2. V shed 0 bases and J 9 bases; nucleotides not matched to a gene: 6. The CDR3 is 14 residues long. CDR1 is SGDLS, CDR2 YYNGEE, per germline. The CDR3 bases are TGTGCCAGCAGCGTAGTCGTCGGCGGGGGTGAGCAGTTCTTC. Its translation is CASSVVVGGGEQFF.

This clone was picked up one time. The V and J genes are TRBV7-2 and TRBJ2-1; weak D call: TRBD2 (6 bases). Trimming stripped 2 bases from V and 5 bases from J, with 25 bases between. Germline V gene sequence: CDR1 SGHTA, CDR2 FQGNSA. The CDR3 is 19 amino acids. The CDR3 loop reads CASSLFSGVAGPSNNEQFF. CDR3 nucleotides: TGTGCCAGCAGCTTATTTTCGGGAGTTGCGGGTCCCAGTAACAATGAGCAGTTCTTC.

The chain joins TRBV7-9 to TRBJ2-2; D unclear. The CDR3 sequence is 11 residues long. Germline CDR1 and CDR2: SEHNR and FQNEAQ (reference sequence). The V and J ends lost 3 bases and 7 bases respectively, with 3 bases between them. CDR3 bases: TGTGCCAGCAGCTTGAGCGGGGAGCTGTTTTTT. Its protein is CASSLSGELFF.

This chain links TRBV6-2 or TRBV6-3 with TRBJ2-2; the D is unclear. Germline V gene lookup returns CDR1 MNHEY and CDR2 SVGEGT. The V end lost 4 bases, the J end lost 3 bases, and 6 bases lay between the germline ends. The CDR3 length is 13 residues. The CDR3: CASSSVYTGELFF. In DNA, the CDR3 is TGTGCCAGCAGTTCAGTATACACCGGGGAGCTGTTTTTT.

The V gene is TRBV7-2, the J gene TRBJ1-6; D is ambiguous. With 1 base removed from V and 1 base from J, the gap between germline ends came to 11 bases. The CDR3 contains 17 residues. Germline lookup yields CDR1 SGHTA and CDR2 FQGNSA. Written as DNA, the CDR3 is TGTGCCAGCAGCTTAGAGGCAGCCAGGTCCTATAATTCACCCCTCCACTTT. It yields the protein CASSLEAARSYNSPLHF.

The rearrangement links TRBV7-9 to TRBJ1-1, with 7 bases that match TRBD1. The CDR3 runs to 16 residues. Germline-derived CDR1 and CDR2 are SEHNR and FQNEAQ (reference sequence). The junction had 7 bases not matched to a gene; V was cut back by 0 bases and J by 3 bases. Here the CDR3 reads CASSLAGGQWHTEAFF. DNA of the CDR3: TGTGCCAGCAGCTTAGCGGGGGGACAGTGGCACACTGAAGCTTTCTTT.

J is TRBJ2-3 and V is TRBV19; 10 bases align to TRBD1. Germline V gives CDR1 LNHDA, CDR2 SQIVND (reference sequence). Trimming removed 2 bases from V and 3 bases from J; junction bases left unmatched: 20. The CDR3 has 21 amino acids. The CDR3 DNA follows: TGTGCCAGTAGTATATTCTCAAACTTTCCCGGGACAGGGGTATTTACAGATACGCAGTATTTT. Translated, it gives CASSIFSNFPGTGVFTDTQYF.

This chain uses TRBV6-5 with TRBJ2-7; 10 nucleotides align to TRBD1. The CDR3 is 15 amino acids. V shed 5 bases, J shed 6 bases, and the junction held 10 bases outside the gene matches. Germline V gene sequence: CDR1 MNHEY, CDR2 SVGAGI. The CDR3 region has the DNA TGTGCCAGCAGTAGTGGACAGGGGGTTTTAGGCGAGCAGTACTTC. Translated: CASSSGQGVLGEQYF.

The CDR3 DNA is TGCGCCAGCAGCCAAGAGCGGGGGGGCCAAGAGACCCAGTACTTC. It is translated as CASSQERGGQETQYF. The V gene is TRBV4-3, the J gene TRBJ2-5; 9 bases are a match to TRBD2. CDR3 length equals 15 residues. Trimming cost V 0 bases and J 1 base; bases outside gene matches: 0. Germline CDR1 reads LGHNA; CDR2 reads YSLEER.

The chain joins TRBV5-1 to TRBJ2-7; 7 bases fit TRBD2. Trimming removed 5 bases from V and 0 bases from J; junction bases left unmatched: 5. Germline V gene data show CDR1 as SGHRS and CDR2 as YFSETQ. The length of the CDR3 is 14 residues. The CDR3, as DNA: TGCGCCAGCAGAGGGACTACAAGCTCCTACGAGCAGTACTTC. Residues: CASRGTTSSYEQYF. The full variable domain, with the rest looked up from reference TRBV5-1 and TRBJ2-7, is KAGVTQTPRYLIKTRGQQVTLSCSPISGHRSVSWYQQTPGQGLQFLFEYFSETQRNKGNFPGRFSGRQFSNSRSEMNVSTLELGDSALYLCASRGTTSSYEQYFGPGTRLTVT.

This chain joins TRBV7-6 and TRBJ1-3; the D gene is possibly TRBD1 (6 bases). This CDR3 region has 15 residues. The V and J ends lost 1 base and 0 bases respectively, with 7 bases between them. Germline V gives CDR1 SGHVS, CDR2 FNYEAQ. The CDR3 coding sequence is TGTGCCAGCAGCTTAGGAGGGGGCTCTGGAAACACCATATATTTT. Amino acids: CASSLGGGSGNTIYF. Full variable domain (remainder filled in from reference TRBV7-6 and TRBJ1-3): GAGVSQSPRYKVTKRGQDVALRCDPISGHVSLYWYRQALGQGPEFLTYFNYEAQQDKSGLPNDRFSAERPEGSISTLTIQRTEQRDSAMYRCASSLGGGSGNTIYFGEGSWLTVV.

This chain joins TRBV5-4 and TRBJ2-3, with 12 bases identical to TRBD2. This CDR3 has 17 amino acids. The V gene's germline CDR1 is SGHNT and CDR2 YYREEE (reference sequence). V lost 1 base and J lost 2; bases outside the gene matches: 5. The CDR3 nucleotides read TGTGCCAGCAGCTTGTTAGCTAGCGGGGGGGCCACAGATACGCAGTATTTT. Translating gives CASSLLASGGATDTQYF.

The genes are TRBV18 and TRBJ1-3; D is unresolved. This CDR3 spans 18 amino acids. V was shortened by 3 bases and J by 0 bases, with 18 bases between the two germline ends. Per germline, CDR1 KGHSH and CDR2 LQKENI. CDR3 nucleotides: TGTGCCAGCTCACCCTCGGGCGCGAGAGGGAACTCTGGAAACACCATATATTTT. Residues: CASSPSGARGNSGNTIYF.

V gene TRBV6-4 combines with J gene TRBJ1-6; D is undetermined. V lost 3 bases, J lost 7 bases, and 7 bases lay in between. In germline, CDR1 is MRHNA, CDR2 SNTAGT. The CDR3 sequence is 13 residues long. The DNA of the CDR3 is TGTGCCAGCAGTGAGGCCAGGAATTCACCCCTCCACTTT. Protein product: CASSEARNSPLHF.

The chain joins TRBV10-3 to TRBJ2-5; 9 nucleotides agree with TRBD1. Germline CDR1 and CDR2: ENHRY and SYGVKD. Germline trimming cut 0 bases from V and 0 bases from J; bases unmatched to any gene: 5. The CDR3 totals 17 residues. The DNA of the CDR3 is TGTGCCATCAGTGAGTCGTGGGACAGGGACCACCAAGAGACCCAGTACTTC. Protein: CAISESWDRDHQETQYF.

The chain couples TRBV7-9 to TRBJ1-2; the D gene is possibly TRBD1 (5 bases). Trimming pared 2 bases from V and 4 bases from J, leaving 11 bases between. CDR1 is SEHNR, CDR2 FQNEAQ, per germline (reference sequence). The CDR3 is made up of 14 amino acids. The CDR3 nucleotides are TGTGCCAGCAGCTTATCAGGGAAGGGCTATGGCTACACCTTC. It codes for CASSLSGKGYGYTF.

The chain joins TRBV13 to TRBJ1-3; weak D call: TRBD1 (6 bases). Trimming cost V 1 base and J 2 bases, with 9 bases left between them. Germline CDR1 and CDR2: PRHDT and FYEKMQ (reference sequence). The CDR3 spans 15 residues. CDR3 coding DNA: TGTGCCAGCAGCTTAGAGGGGGTCCCTGGAAACACCATATATTTT. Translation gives CASSLEGVPGNTIYF.